One and the same sample provided the 30 T cell receptor beta chains below, sequenced in a study. TCRdb re-called the 5' RACE reads through MiXCR, storing one row per CDR3 protein. Among roughly 5,400 distinct CDR3 sequences listed, around half were seen once. The sample consisted of memory CD4+ T cells sorted from blood. Described subset: memory CD4+ T cells, CD4+CD45RO+CD25-. All receptors derive from a female donor with breast cancer.

The chain is built from TRBV29-1 and TRBJ1-1; 8 bases are shared with TRBD1. V gave up 7 bases and J gave up 6 bases; unmatched junction bases: 10. This CDR3 contains 13 residues. Per the germline V gene, CDR1 is SQVTM and CDR2 is ANQGSEA. In DNA form, the CDR3 reads TGCAGCGCCGGGTACAGGGGGAGCCCTGAAGCTTTCTTT. This gives the protein CSAGYRGSPEAFF.

The chain employs TRBV5-1 and TRBJ2-7; the D gene could be TRBD1 or TRBD2 (5 bases each). The end of the DNA fits TRBJ2-5 better, so the J call may be wrong. CDR3 length: 14 residues. Per germline, CDR1 SGHRS and CDR2 YFSETQ. The CDR3 DNA follows: TGCGCCAGCAGCTTGGAGGGGAGTGGAGAGACCCAGTACTTC. Its protein is CASSLEGSGETQYF.

V is TRBV5-1 and J is TRBJ1-1; no definite D call. V was trimmed by 4 bases and J by 6 bases, leaving 16 bases between them. The CDR3 has 14 residues. Germline CDR1 is SGHRS and CDR2 is YFSETQ. The CDR3 loop reads CASSILEGFAEAFF. DNA of the CDR3: TGCGCCAGCAGCATTCTGGAGGGTTTTGCTGAAGCTTTCTTT.

Note on this clonotype: One end of the junction does not line up with germline, which may come from a read error. The chain has TRBV5-1 and TRBJ1-1, with D perhaps TRBD1 (6 bases). From germline, CDR1 is SGHRS and CDR2 YFSETQ. This CDR3 comprises 13 residues. In nucleotides, the CDR3 is TGTGCCAGCAGCTTAAACAGGGCCACTGAAGCTTTCTTT. It yields the protein CASSLNRATEAFF. Variable domain in full (rest from reference TRBV5-1 and TRBJ1-1): KAGVTQTPRYLIKTRGQQVTLSCSPISGHRSVSWYQQTPGQGLQFLFEYFSETQRNKGNFPGRFSGRQFSNSRSEMNVSTLELGDSALYLCASSLNRATEAFFGQGTRLTVV.

This clonotype was seen just once. The chain joins TRBV11-2 to TRBJ2-7; 8 nucleotides align to TRBD1. V dropped 10 bases and J dropped 2; count of bases not matched to a gene: 7. This CDR3 contains 13 residues. CDR1 SGHAT and CDR2 FQNNGV come from the germline V gene. CDR3: CATRQGPTYEQYF. As DNA, the CDR3 is TGTGCCACGAGACAGGGGCCCACCTACGAGCAGTACTTC.

The chain recombines TRBV7-2 with TRBJ2-7; D tentatively reads TRBD1 or TRBD2 (5 bases each). The germline V and J ends were trimmed by 5 bases and 5 bases, with 16 bases remaining between them. The CDR3 is made up of 14 amino acids. Germline V gives CDR1 SGHTA, CDR2 FQGNSA. The CDR3 region has the DNA TGTGCCAGCAGCCTCGGGACCCCTTGGGACGAGCAGTACTTC. It codes for CASSLGTPWDEQYF.

This chain links TRBV7-8 with TRBJ2-3; TRBD2 matches at 9 bases. CDR1 and CDR2 from the germline V gene are SGHVS and FQNEAQ. There are 16 residues in the CDR3. J gave up 3 bases and V 3 bases, and 7 bases lay outside the gene matches. CDR3 nucleotide sequence: TGTGCCAGCAGCTTTCTGAGCGGGGGGAGGACAGATACGCAGTATTTT. This translates into CASSFLSGGRTDTQYF.

This clonotype was seen a few times. The chain combines TRBV29-1 with TRBJ2-5; TRBD1 might be the D (5 bases). This CDR3 region has 13 residues. The germline V gene encodes CDR1 SQVTM and CDR2 ANQGSEA. The V gene lost 2 bases and the J gene lost 5 bases, with 12 bases spanning the gap. CDR3 residues: CSVETGAGETQYF. In DNA, the CDR3 is TGCAGCGTTGAAACAGGCGCCGGGGAGACCCAGTACTTC.

The genes are TRBV20-1 and TRBJ2-3; 8 nucleotides align to TRBD2. The V gene's germline CDR1 is DFQATT and CDR2 SNEGSKA (reference sequence). The J segment lost 11 bases and the V segment lost 0 bases, leaving 16 bases of the junction unmatched. There are 16 residues in the CDR3. CDR3 nucleotides: TGCAGTGCTAGAGATGGAGAGTTTAGTAGCGGGGCCGGGCAGTATTTT. This encodes CSARDGEFSSGAGQYF.

This clonotype was observed a few times. The CDR3 region is CASSPRASVANTEAFF. DNA of the CDR3: TGCGCCAGCAGCCCCAGGGCGTCTGTTGCGAACACTGAAGCTTTCTTT. This chain joins TRBV4-1 and TRBJ1-1; TRBD1 is a possible D gene (5 bases). This CDR3 region has 16 residues. Trimming took 4 bases from V and 1 from J, leaving 16 bases between them. Per germline, CDR1 MGHRA and CDR2 YSYEKL.

V gene TRBV29-1 combines with J gene TRBJ2-1; 9 bases map to TRBD1. V lost 6 bases and J lost 4; bases outside the gene matches: 7. Germline V gives CDR1 SQVTM, CDR2 ANQGSEA. There are 14 residues in the CDR3. CDR3 in DNA: TGCAGCGTCACACAGGGGGCAGGGTACAATGAGCAGTTCTTC. Its translation: CSVTQGAGYNEQFF.

The J gene is TRBJ1-2, the V gene TRBV20-1; D possibly corresponds to TRBD1 (5 bases). Trimming stripped 0 bases from V and 6 bases from J, with 8 bases between. Germline V CDR1 and CDR2: DFQATT, SNEGSKA (reference sequence). The CDR3 contains 12 residues. CDR3 in DNA: TGCAGTGCTAGAGATCAGGGCCATGGCTACACCTTC. Its translation: CSARDQGHGYTF.

The rearrangement uses TRBV20-1 and TRBJ1-2; a weak D match, TRBD1 (5 bases). The germline V and J ends were trimmed by 5 bases and 4 bases, with 14 bases remaining between them. The CDR3 is made up of 13 amino acids. Germline-derived CDR1 and CDR2 are DFQATT and SNEGSKA (reference sequence). CDR3 DNA sequence: TGCAGTGCTCCACTGGCAGGGAGCTATGGCTACACCTTC. Translation gives CSAPLAGSYGYTF.

There are a few counts of this clonotype. The rearrangement joins TRBV5-1 to TRBJ2-1, with TRBD2 matching over 14 bases. CDR1 is SGHRS, CDR2 YFSETQ, per germline. V trimming: 4 bases; J trimming: 5 bases; junction bases outside the gene matches: 5. This CDR3 has 16 residues. CDR3 sequence (DNA): TGCGCCAGCAGCCCCCGGACTAGCGGGAGGAACAATGAGCAGTTCTTC. Its protein is CASSPRTSGRNNEQFF.

The chain combines TRBV15 with TRBJ2-7; tentative D call: TRBD2 (5 bases). CDR3 length: 15 amino acids. V was pared by 5 bases and J by 6 bases, with 20 bases between. Germline CDR1 and CDR2: LNHNV and YYDKDF (reference sequence). The chain's CDR3 is CATSGVLSGYGEQYF. DNA of the CDR3: TGTGCCACCAGCGGAGTGTTGTCGGGGTACGGCGAGCAGTACTTC. The full variable domain, rest sourced from reference TRBV15 and TRBJ2-7, is DAMVIQNPRYQVTQFGKPVTLSCSQTLNHNVMYWYQQKSSQAPKLLFHYYDKDFNNEADTPDNFQSRRPNTSFCFLDIRSPGLGDTAMYLCATSGVLSGYGEQYFGPGTRLTVT.

To note about this clonotype: One junction end does not reproduce the germline sequence, and a read error may be involved. CDR3 region: CSARDSGVGISGYNF. CDR3 coding DNA: TGCAGTGCTAGAGATTCGGGGGTTGGGATATCAGGCTACAACTTC. The chain joins TRBV20-1 to TRBJ1-2; D may be TRBD1 (5 bases). From germline, CDR1 is DFQATT and CDR2 SNEGSKA (reference sequence). The CDR3 length is 15 residues.

The V gene is TRBV5-1, the J gene TRBJ2-1, with D tentatively TRBD1 (5 bases). CDR1 SGHRS and CDR2 YFSETQ come from the germline V gene. The CDR3 contains 20 residues. V was pared by 1 base and J by 6 bases, with 29 bases between. CDR3 loop: CASSLFFWAGINKRPNEQFF. The CDR3 region has the DNA TGCGCCAGCAGCTTGTTTTTTTGGGCAGGGATTAATAAGAGGCCCAATGAGCAGTTCTTC.

V gene TRBV11-2 combines with J gene TRBJ2-2; D unclear. CDR3 length: 13 amino acids. Germline CDR1 reads SGHAT; CDR2 reads FQNNGV. V was pared by 0 bases and J by 3 bases, with 2 bases between. The CDR3, as DNA: TGTGCCAGCAGCTTAGAGTACACCGGGGAGCTGTTTTTT. It translates to CASSLEYTGELFF.

The CDR3, as DNA: TGCGCCAGCAGCTTTGGCGACAGGGGCCTGGAGACCCAGTACTTC. Translating gives CASSFGDRGLETQYF. This chain connects TRBV5-1 to TRBJ2-5, with 8 bases aligning to TRBD1. The V gene's germline CDR1 is SGHRS and CDR2 YFSETQ. The trim removed 2 bases at V and 5 bases at J, leaving 8 bases unmatched. The CDR3 contains 15 residues.

This clonotype was counted between two and nine times. The J gene is TRBJ2-3, the V gene TRBV7-9; D is unclear. V was pared by 4 bases and J by 2 bases, with 13 bases between. Germline V gene data show CDR1 as SEHNR and CDR2 as FQNEAQ (reference sequence). This CDR3 has 15 residues. The CDR3 protein is CASSSALLSTDTQYF. The CDR3 nucleotides read TGTGCCAGCAGCTCCGCCCTCCTTTCCACAGATACGCAGTATTTT.

The rearrangement joins TRBV12-3 or TRBV12-4 to TRBJ1-5, with no clear D. The CDR3 sequence is 12 residues long. Between the trimmed V and J ends, which lost 3 bases and 7 bases, there was a span of 7 bases. The CDR3 sequence is CASSFGSQPQHF. The CDR3 DNA is TGTGCCAGCAGTTTTGGGTCCCAGCCCCAGCATTTT.

This clonotype was seen only a few times. This rearrangement joins TRBV20-1 to TRBJ2-1; 12 positions agree with TRBD2. Germline V gene lookup returns CDR1 DFQATT and CDR2 SNEGSKA (reference sequence). CDR3 size: 15 residues. J was trimmed by 5 bases and V by 6 bases; bases with no gene match: 8. CDR3 in amino acids: CSAPGLAGYDNEQFF. CDR3 bases: TGCAGTGCACCCGGACTAGCGGGATACGACAATGAGCAGTTCTTC.

The chain combines TRBV20-1 with TRBJ1-3; D perhaps matches TRBD1 (5 bases). V was cut by 2 bases and J by 4 bases, with 12 bases left in between. This CDR3 has 14 amino acids. Per germline, CDR1 DFQATT and CDR2 SNEGSKA (reference sequence). CDR3: CSARKGTSGNTIYF. The CDR3 nucleotides are TGCAGTGCTAGAAAGGGGACCTCAGGAAACACCATATATTTT.

V and J are TRBV20-1 and TRBJ2-7, with TRBD2 identical over 8 bases. CDR1 DFQATT and CDR2 SNEGSKA come from the germline V gene (reference sequence). CDR3 length: 13 amino acids. V shed 3 bases, J shed 1 base, and the junction held 2 bases outside the gene matches. In DNA form, the CDR3 reads TGCAGTGCTAGGGGGACTAGTTCCTACGAGCAGTACTTC. Amino acid sequence: CSARGTSSYEQYF.

This chain connects TRBV1 to TRBJ2-4. The DNA matches TRBJ2-5 better at its end, which makes the J call doubtful. TRBV1 is recorded as a pseudogene. The CDR3 spans 15 residues. The CDR3 protein is CTNSLSANNQETQYF. The DNA for the CDR3 is TGCACCAACAGCCTATCAGCGAACAACCAAGAGACCCAGTACTTC.

This clonotype has only one observation. The gene calls are TRBV6-6 and TRBJ2-5; D might be TRBD1 (5 bases). Trimming cost V 5 bases and J 1 base, with 14 bases left between them. Per the germline V gene, CDR1 is MNHNY and CDR2 is SVGAGI (reference sequence). The CDR3 is made up of 15 amino acids. DNA for the CDR3: TGTGCCAGCAGTCCGGGTGGGGCAGGCCAAGAGACCCAGTACTTC. Translating gives CASSPGGAGQETQYF.

As to this clonotype: One end of the junction fails to match germline, which may point to a read error. V usage is TRBV27 and J usage is TRBJ2-1, with 7 bases matching TRBD1. This CDR3 comprises 13 residues. Germline V gives CDR1 MNHEY, CDR2 SMNVEV (reference sequence). CDR3 region: CASSKTGIDEQLF. The CDR3 coding sequence is TGTGCCAGCAGTAAGACAGGGATCGATGAGCAGCTCTTC.

This chain connects TRBV2 to TRBJ1-2; 9 nucleotides line up with TRBD1. The CDR3 contains 12 residues. Germline-derived CDR1 and CDR2 are SNHLY and FYNNEI. The trim removed 6 bases at V and 7 bases at J, leaving 3 bases unmatched. CDR3 coding DNA: TGTGCCAGCAGGGCGGACAGGGGTGGCTACACCTTC. This translates into CASRADRGGYTF.

The V and J genes are TRBV7-3 and TRBJ2-5; D call uncertain. V dropped 2 bases and J dropped 5 bases, with 9 bases sitting between them. Germline V gene sequence: CDR1 SGHTA, CDR2 FQGTGA. This CDR3 is 13 amino acids long. CDR3 sequence (DNA): TGTGCCAGCAGCTTAGTCCCCGCGGAGACCCAGTACTTC. Its protein product is CASSLVPAETQYF.

The chain has TRBV7-6 and TRBJ2-1; no clear D. The CDR3 is 12 residues long. Trimming stripped 5 bases from V and 6 bases from J, with 8 bases between. CDR1 SGHVS and CDR2 FNYEAQ come from the germline V gene. The CDR3 coding sequence is TGTGCCAGCAGCGCTACTGGCAATGAGCAGTTCTTC. The encoded protein is CASSATGNEQFF.